The subject of this entry is one T cell receptor beta chain. This clone was seen a single time. Its antigen has not been determined. Nothing much larger sits one base from this clone, and base qualities are not available. The sample comes from a study of blood T cell repertoires in COVID-19 (dated by TCRdb to about 2020). With regard to the full study: Collaborator samples came from the United States, Italy and Spain and covered acute and convalescent phases of COVID-19. The material from the prospective study consisted of cDNA or gDNA derived from T cells, B-cell-depleted T cells, or PBMCs. The dataset comprised deeply sampled blood TCRbeta repertoires from subjects exposed to, actively infected with, or recovered from COVID-19. The repertoires were released in a freely available public database intended as a resource for research on the immune response to SARS-CoV-2. The samples were drawn from two sources: the first 160 participants of the ongoing ImmuneRACE study, and 1,000 to 1,500 subjects contributed by 6 global collaborators. Nearly every sample came with metadata listing a de-identified subject ID, COVID-19 status, age in years and sex. Where available, HLA class I and class II types were obtained from metadata supplied by the sample provider rather than from assay-based typing. The investigation overall reported the following: Clinical and demographic metadata were provided uncurated, with the amount varying by source and participant.

At the junction V is shortened by 6 bases and J by 0 bases; bases outside the gene matches: 5. The CDR3 covers 16 residues, taking in both the cysteine and the phenylalanine. Left in the record is the CDR3 DNA by itself, 48 bases read in frame from the first base. Looking up the germline V gene yields CDR1 MDHEN and CDR2 SYDVKM. Another Seattle source contributed samples from volunteer blood donors who had recovered from COVID-19. Whole blood was collected in K2EDTA tubes by collaborating institutions according to the institutions' own protocols. For TCRbeta analysis, collaborators shipped samples in one of three forms: frozen whole blood, isolated PBMCs, or DNA extracted from either of those sample types. TCRbeta CDR3 regions were amplified from genomic DNA by means of the immunoSEQ Assay, a bias-controlled multiplex PCR. The study's own analysis went as follows. Within the assay, amplification of reference gene primers was used to estimate how many nucleated cells each sample contained. Sequence reads were collapsed and filtered to measure the absolute abundance of every unique TCRbeta CDR3 rearrangement. Productive Simpson clonality was computed per sample as the square root of Simpson's diversity index over productive rearrangements. Imported from immuneACCESS, the table was reduced by TCRdb to in-frame sequences with V and J called. These copies leave out some clones; in studies compared against another copy, an unresolved V gene accounts for under half, and the cause of the remainder is not known. V and J calls and clone size are copied from that table; D and trimming were computed from the DNA. This sample has roughly 250,000 clones in its table, and approximately 90% of those were observed once. Approximately 2% of the sample lies in the top ten.

This chain joins TRBV28 to TRBJ2-2, with 9 bases matching TRBD1. The sequencing input was peripheral blood. This sequence originates from a woman between 40 and 50 years old who had recovered from COVID-19. Read as DNA, the sequence is TGTGCCAGCAGCTCCGGGACAGGGCCGAACACCGGGGAGCTGTTTTTT. Its protein reads: CASSSGTGPNTGELFF.